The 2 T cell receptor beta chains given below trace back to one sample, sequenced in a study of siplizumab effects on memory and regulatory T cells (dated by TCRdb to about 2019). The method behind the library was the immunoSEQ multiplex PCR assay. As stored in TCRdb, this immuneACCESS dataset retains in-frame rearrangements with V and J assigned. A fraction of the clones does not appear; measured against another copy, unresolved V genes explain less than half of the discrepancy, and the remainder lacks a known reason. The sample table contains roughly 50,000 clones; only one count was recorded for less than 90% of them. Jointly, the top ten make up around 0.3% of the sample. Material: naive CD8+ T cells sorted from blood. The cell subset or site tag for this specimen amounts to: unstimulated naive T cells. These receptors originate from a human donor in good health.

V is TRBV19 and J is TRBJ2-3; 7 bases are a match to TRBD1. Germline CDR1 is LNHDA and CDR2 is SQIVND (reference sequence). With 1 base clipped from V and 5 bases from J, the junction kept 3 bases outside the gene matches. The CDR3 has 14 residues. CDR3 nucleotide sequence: TGTGCCAGTAGTATAGGACAGGGAGAAGATACGCAGTATTTT. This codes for CASSIGQGEDTQYF.

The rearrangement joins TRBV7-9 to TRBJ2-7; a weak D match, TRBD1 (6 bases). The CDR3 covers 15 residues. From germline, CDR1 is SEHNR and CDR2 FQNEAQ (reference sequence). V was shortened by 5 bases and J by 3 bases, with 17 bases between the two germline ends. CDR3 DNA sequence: TGTGCCAGCAGCGCGGCCAACGGGGACATCTACGAGCAGTACTTC. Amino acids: CASSAANGDIYEQYF.